This record looks at one T cell receptor (beta chain) sequence and its context. Original handling: Estimated nucleated cell counts came from reference gene primer amplification. Sequenced by immunoSEQ multiplex PCR; TCRdb stores in-frame clones only, minus some. D and trimming were read from the DNA, whereas the V and J calls and clone size are those reported in that table. The sample shows roughly 140,000 clones, approximately 82% of them seen only once. The sample originates from a study of blood T cell repertoires in COVID-19. On the study more broadly: From the United States, Italy and Spain came samples of acute and convalescent COVID-19. Sources were T cells, B-cell-depleted T cells, or PBMCs; the material itself was cDNA or gDNA.

The CDR3 runs to 16 residues. Germline V CDR1 and CDR2: SGHVS, FNYEAQ. V lost 7 bases and J lost 0, with 19 bases in between. The chain links TRBV7-6 to TRBJ2-7, with a possible D match to TRBD2 (6 bases). The receptor's source is a woman aged 50 to 65 in a cohort sampled during active or convalescent COVID-19. Specimen: peripheral blood. CDR3: CASIPHGSCSSYEQYF. The CDR3 DNA sequence: TGTGCCAGCATCCCCCACGGGAGTTGTAGCTCCTACGAGCAGTACTTC.